This is a list of T cell receptor beta chains from one sample in a study of blood T cell repertoires in COVID-19. Method: immunoSEQ multiplex PCR; TCRdb's copy keeps in-frame clones and lacks some. The sample contains fewer than 130,000 clones, roughly four fifths of which appear only once. Sequencing input: peripheral blood. All receptors derive from a man aged 65-85 years with active or convalescent COVID-19. The CDR3 runs from the conserved cysteine through the conserved F or W. The order of the fields is V gene, J gene, clone size, D gene, CDR3 protein, CDR3 DNA. A D gene is named only where the DNA matches it firmly. Clone sizes are given selectively: once, few, many, or a class where the clone is expanded.

TRBV5-6	TRBJ1-5	-	-	CASSPGFNSNQPQHF	TGTGCCAGCAGCCCAGGATTCAATAGCAATCAGCCCCAGCATTTT
TRBV19	TRBJ2-7	few	TRBD1	CASSTGTGFSYEQYF	TGTGCCAGTAGTACCGGGACAGGATTTTCCTACGAGCAGTACTTC
TRBV2	TRBJ2-3	once	-	CASSEALVTDTQYF	TGTGCCAGCAGTGAAGCGCTAGTCACAGATACGCAGTATTTT
TRBV29-1	TRBJ2-3	once	TRBD1	CSVATGVADTQYF	TGCAGCGTGGCGACAGGGGTAGCAGATACGCAGTATTTT
TRBV27	TRBJ1-5	-	TRBD1	CASSPDRVASQPQHF	TGTGCCAGCAGTCCAGACAGGGTAGCCAGTCAGCCCCAGCATTTT
TRBV28	TRBJ2-5	-	-	CASSFPGQETQYF	TGTGCCAGCAGTTTCCCGGGCCAAGAGACCCAGTACTTC
TRBV5-1	TRBJ2-3	-	TRBD2	CASTELAGSTDTQYF	TGCGCCAGCACCGAACTAGCGGGAAGCACAGATACGCAGTATTTT
TRBV28	TRBJ1-4	-	-	CASSVNRATLEKLFF	TGTGCCAGCAGTGTTAACAGGGCTACTCTCGAAAAACTGTTTTTT
TRBV29-1	TRBJ1-2	-	TRBD1	CSVDEQGANYGYTF	TGCAGCGTTGACGAACAGGGGGCTAACTATGGCTACACCTTC
TRBV5-1	TRBJ2-5	-	-	CASSFSLTMQETQYF	TGCGCCAGCAGCTTCAGTCTGACTATGCAAGAGACCCAGTACTTC
TRBV5-1	TRBJ2-2	-	TRBD2	CASSPGTSYAGELFF	TGCGCCAGCAGCCCCGGGACTAGTTACGCCGGGGAGCTGTTTTTT
TRBV28	TRBJ1-2	-	TRBD1	CASSILQGAPLDVGYTF	TGTGCCAGCAGTATCCTACAGGGGGCCCCCTTAGATGTTGGCTACACCTTC
TRBV19	TRBJ2-1	-	TRBD1	CASSIDGQGFNEQFF	TGTGCCAGTAGTATAGATGGACAGGGGTTTAATGAGCAGTTCTTC
TRBV14	TRBJ1-6	-	-	CASSQRGALHF	TGTGCCAGCAGCCAACGAGGAGCCCTCCACTTT
TRBV5-1	TRBJ2-5	once	-	CASSSGVLIQETQYF	TGCGCCAGCAGCTCCGGGGTTCTAATCCAAGAGACCCAGTACTTC
TRBV6-6	TRBJ1-1	-	-	CASSYSGLDMNTEAFF	TGTGCCAGCAGTTACTCCGGTTTGGACATGAACACTGAAGCTTTCTTT
TRBV19	TRBJ2-1	-	-	CASQEGFNNEQFF	TGTGCCAGCCAGGAGGGGTTCAACAATGAGCAGTTCTTC
TRBV9	TRBJ2-5	-	TRBD1	CASSRQGAEETQYF	TGTGCCAGCTCCCGACAGGGGGCGGAAGAGACCCAGTACTTC
TRBV12-3/TRBV12-4	TRBJ1-1	-	TRBD1	CASSIQGGTEAFF	TGTGCCAGCAGCATACAGGGGGGTACTGAAGCTTTCTTT
TRBV27	TRBJ1-2	once	-	CASSRGGASTPGYTF	TGTGCCAGCAGTCGGGGGGGGGCCTCCACGCCGGGCTACACCTTC
TRBV7-8	TRBJ2-5	-	TRBD2	CASSRTSGGQTQYF	TGTGCCAGCAGTAGGACTAGCGGGGGACAGACCCAGTACTTC
TRBV20-1	TRBJ1-1	-	TRBD1	CSASDPTHRDRDEAFF	TGCAGTGCTAGTGATCCAACACACCGCGACAGGGATGAAGCTTTCTTT
TRBV4-2	TRBJ2-7	-	TRBD2	CASSQPRLAGGNTYEQYF	TGTGCCAGCAGCCAACCTAGACTAGCGGGGGGGAATACCTACGAGCAGTACTTC
TRBV3-1/TRBV3-2	TRBJ2-1	few	TRBD2	CASNHAGALRDEQFF	TGTGCCAGCAACCATGCGGGAGCGTTGAGAGATGAGCAGTTCTTC
TRBV5-1	TRBJ2-1	-	TRBD2	CASSPQGLASYNEQFF	TGCGCCAGCAGCCCCCAGGGACTAGCTTCCTACAATGAGCAGTTCTTC
TRBV9	TRBJ1-2	-	-	CASSVDEGEYYGYTF	TGTGCCAGCAGCGTAGATGAGGGAGAGTACTATGGCTACACCTTC
TRBV28	TRBJ1-1	few	-	CASRGGNTEAFF	TGTGCCAGCAGGGGGGGGAACACTGAAGCTTTCTTT
TRBV7-8	TRBJ2-2	-	TRBD2	CASSLAVAGANTGELFF	TGTGCCAGCAGCTTAGCTGTCGCGGGAGCGAACACCGGGGAGCTGTTTTTT
TRBV5-1	TRBJ2-1	-	TRBD1	CASIRTGDNEQFF	TGCGCCAGCATCAGGACAGGGGATAATGAGCAGTTCTTC
TRBV6-6	TRBJ2-2	-	TRBD2	CASSYTSGKTGELFF	TGTGCCAGCAGTTACACTAGCGGGAAAACCGGGGAGCTGTTTTTT
TRBV19	TRBJ2-6	once	TRBD2	CATSVVSGGYSGANVLTF	TGTGCTACTTCGGTTGTGAGCGGGGGTTACTCTGGGGCCAACGTCCTGACTTTC
TRBV5-4	TRBJ2-6	once	-	CASSFDSSGANVLTF	TGTGCCAGCAGCTTCGACAGCTCTGGGGCCAACGTCCTGACTTTC
TRBV18	TRBJ1-1	large	-	CASSPAGGTREAFF	TGTGCCAGCTCACCGGCCGGGGGGACCCGTGAAGCTTTCTTT
TRBV24-1	TRBJ2-1	-	-	CATSDPTGRGYNEQFF	TGTGCCACCAGTGACCCCACGGGCAGGGGTTACAATGAGCAGTTCTTC
TRBV28	TRBJ2-7	-	-	CASSVNYEQYF	TGTGCCAGTTCGGTTAACTACGAGCAGTACTTC
TRBV10-3	TRBJ2-7	-	TRBD2	CAIGRDSYEQYF	TGTGCCATCGGGAGGGACTCCTACGAGCAGTACTTC
TRBV28	TRBJ2-5	-	-	CASAQQETQYF	TGTGCCAGCGCCCAGCAAGAGACCCAGTACTTC
TRBV5-1	TRBJ2-7	-	TRBD1	CASRGQGISYEQYF	TGCGCCAGCAGAGGACAGGGAATCTCCTACGAGCAGTACTTC
TRBV6-5	TRBJ2-1	-	TRBD2	CASSYRSSGDEQFF	TGTGCCAGCAGTTACCGGTCTAGCGGGGATGAGCAGTTCTTC
TRBV27	TRBJ2-7	-	-	CASRYDISYEQYF	TGTGCCAGCAGGTATGACATCTCCTACGAGCAGTACTTC